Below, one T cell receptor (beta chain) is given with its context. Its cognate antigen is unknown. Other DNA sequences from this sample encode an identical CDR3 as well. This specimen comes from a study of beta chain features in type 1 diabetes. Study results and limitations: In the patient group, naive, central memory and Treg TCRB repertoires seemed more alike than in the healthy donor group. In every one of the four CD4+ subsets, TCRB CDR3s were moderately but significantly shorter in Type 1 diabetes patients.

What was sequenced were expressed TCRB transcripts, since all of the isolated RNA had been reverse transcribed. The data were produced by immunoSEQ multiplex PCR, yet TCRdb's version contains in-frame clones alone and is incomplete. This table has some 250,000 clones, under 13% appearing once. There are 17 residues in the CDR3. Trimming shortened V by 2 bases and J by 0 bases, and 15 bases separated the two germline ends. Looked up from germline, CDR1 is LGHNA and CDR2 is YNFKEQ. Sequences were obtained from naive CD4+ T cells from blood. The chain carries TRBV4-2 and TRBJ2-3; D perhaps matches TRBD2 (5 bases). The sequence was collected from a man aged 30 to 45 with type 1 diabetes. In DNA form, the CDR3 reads TGTGCCAGCAGCCAACCTTTGGCGGGCACTAGCACAGATACGCAGTATTTT. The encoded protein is CASSQPLAGTSTDTQYF.